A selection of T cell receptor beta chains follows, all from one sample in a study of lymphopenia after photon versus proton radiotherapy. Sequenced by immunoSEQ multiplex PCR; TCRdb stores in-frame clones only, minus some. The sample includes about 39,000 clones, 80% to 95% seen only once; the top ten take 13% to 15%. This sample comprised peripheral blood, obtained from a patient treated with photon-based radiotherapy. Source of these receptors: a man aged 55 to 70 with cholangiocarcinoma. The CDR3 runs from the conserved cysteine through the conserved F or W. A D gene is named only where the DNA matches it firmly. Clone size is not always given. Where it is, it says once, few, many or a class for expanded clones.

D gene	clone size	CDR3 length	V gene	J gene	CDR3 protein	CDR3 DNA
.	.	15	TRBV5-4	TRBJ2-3	CASSLAMAGTDTQYF	TGTGCCAGCAGCTTGGCTATGGCGGGTACAGATACGCAGTATTTT
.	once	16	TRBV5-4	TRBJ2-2	CASSLGVYSNTGELFF	TGTGCCAGCAGCTTGGGGGTTTATTCGAACACCGGGGAGCTGTTTTTT
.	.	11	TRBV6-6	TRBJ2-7	CASGSGYEQYF	TGTGCCAGCGGCAGTGGCTACGAGCAGTACTTC
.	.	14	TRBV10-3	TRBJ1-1	CAISSEYGNTEAFF	TGTGCCATCAGTTCTGAGTACGGGAACACTGAAGCTTTCTTT
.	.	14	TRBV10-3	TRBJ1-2	CAISKDGKGYGYTF	TGTGCCATCAGTAAGGACGGGAAAGGGTATGGCTACACCTTC
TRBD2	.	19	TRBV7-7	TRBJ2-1	CASSLALSGRAGSYNEQFF	TGTGCTAGCAGCTTAGCCCTTAGCGGGAGGGCCGGCTCCTACAATGAGCAGTTCTTC
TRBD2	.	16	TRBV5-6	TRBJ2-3	CASSPWGGYSTDTQYF	TGTGCCAGCAGCCCCTGGGGGGGTTACAGCACAGATACGCAGTATTTT
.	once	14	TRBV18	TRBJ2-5	CASSPDRSQETQYF	TGTGCCAGCTCACCCGACAGATCTCAAGAGACCCAGTACTTC
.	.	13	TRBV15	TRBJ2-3	CATSRPVAGAQYF	TGTGCCACCAGCCGACCGGTTGCTGGGGCGCAGTATTTT
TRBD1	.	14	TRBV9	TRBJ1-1	CASSGIGQGTEAFF	TGTGCCAGCAGCGGCATAGGACAGGGCACTGAAGCTTTCTTT
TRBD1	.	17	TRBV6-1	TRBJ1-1	CASSASFGQGWDTEAFF	TGTGCCAGCAGTGCTTCATTCGGACAGGGTTGGGACACTGAAGCTTTCTTT
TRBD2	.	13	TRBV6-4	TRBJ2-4	CASSEREGNIQYF	TGTGCCAGCAGTGAAAGGGAGGGGAACATTCAGTACTTC
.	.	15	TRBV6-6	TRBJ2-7	CASSYSDGTSYEQYF	TGTGCCAGCAGTTACTCCGATGGGACCAGCTACGAGCAGTACTTC
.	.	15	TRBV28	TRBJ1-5	CASSLRTRGYQPQHF	TGTGCCAGCAGTTTACGAACGCGGGGCTATCAGCCCCAGCATTTT
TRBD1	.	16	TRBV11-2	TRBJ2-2	CASSRGQGADTGELFF	TGTGCCAGCAGCCGAGGACAGGGGGCGGACACCGGGGAGCTGTTTTTT
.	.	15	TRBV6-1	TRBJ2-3	CASSEEFASTDTQYF	TGTGCCAGCAGTGAGGAATTCGCCAGCACAGATACGCAGTATTTT
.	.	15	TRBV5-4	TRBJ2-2	CASSSDRPNTGELFF	TGTGCCAGCAGCTCCGACAGGCCAAACACCGGGGAGCTGTTTTTT
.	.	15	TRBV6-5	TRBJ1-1	CASRPGRRMNTEAFF	TGTGCCAGCAGACCGGGGCGCAGGATGAACACTGAAGCTTTCTTT
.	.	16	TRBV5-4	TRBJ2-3	CASSLGGAGSTDTQYF	TGTGCCAGCAGCTTGGGGGGAGCGGGTAGCACAGATACGCAGTATTTT
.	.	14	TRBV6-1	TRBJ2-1	CASRDMSSYNEQFF	TGTGCCAGCAGGGACATGAGCTCCTACAATGAGCAGTTCTTC
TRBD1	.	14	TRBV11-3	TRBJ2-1	CASSPGTAYNEQFF	TGTGCCAGCAGCCCCGGGACAGCCTACAATGAGCAGTTCTTC
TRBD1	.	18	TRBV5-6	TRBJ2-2	CASSLFFPQGADTGELFF	TGTGCCAGCAGCTTGTTTTTCCCTCAGGGGGCGGACACCGGGGAGCTGTTTTTT
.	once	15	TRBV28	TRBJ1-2	CASSPPGQENYGYTF	TGTGCCAGCAGCCCCCCAGGGCAGGAGAACTATGGCTACACCTTC
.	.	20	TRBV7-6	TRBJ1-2	CASSSLTKRDKSRVNYGYTF	TGTGCCAGCAGCTCCCTAACTAAAAGGGACAAGTCCAGAGTTAACTATGGCTACACCTTC
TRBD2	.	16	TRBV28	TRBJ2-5	CASSSLRSGGMETQYF	TGTGCCAGCAGTTCCCTCCGGTCGGGAGGCATGGAGACCCAGTACTTC
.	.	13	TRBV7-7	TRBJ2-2	CASSLAEGRELFF	TGTGCCAGCAGCTTAGCGGAGGGTCGGGAGCTGTTTTTT
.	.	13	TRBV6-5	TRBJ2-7	CASSRAEFDEQYF	TGTGCCAGCAGTCGAGCAGAGTTCGACGAGCAGTACTTC
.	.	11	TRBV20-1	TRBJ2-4	CSAPRGGIQYF	TGCAGTGCTCCCCGAGGGGGCATTCAGTACTTC
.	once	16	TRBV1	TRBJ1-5	CTSSQAGTCTNQPQHF	TGCACCAGCAGCCAAGCAGGGACCTGCACCAATCAGCCCCAGCATTTT
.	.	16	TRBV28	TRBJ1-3	CASSLTGPQSGNTIYF	TGTGCCAGCAGTCTTACAGGGCCCCAGTCTGGAAACACCATATATTTT
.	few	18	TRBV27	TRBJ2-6	CASSSRVDPHSGANVLTF	TGTGCCAGCAGTTCCAGGGTGGACCCTCACTCTGGGGCCAACGTCCTGACTTTC
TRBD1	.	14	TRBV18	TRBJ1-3	CASSPDRTGNTIYF	TGTGCCAGCTCACCGGACAGGACTGGAAACACCATATATTTT
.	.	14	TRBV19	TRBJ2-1	CASSIGVSYNEQFF	TGTGCCAGTAGTATAGGGGTATCCTACAATGAGCAGTTCTTC
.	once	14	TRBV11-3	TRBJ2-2	CATSGTGLTGELFF	TGTGCCACCTCCGGGACGGGACTCACCGGGGAGCTGTTTTTT
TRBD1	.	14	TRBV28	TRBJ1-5	CASSFEQGAGPQHF	TGTGCCAGCAGTTTCGAACAGGGGGCAGGTCCCCAGCATTTT
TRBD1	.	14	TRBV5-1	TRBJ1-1	CASSLAYRGTEAFF	TGCGCCAGCAGCTTGGCCTACAGGGGGACTGAAGCTTTCTTT
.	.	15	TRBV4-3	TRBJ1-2	CASSQVNRARYGYTF	TGCGCCAGCAGCCAAGTCAACAGGGCCCGCTATGGCTACACCTTC
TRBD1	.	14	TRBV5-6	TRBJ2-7	CASSSNRGSYEQYF	TGTGCCAGCAGTTCCAACAGGGGATCCTACGAGCAGTACTTC
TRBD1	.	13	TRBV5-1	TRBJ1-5	CASSPQGDQPQHF	TGCGCCAGCAGCCCCCAGGGGGATCAGCCCCAGCATTTT
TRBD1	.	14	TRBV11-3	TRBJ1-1	CASSLEGGATEAFF	TGTGCCAGCAGCTTAGAAGGGGGCGCGACTGAAGCTTTCTTT
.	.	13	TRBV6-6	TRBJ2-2	CASSYSISGELFF	TGTGCCAGCAGTTACTCTATTTCCGGGGAGCTGTTTTTT
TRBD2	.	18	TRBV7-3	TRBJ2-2	CASSPEPRVVREIGELFF	TGTGCCAGCAGCCCCGAGCCCCGGGTCGTGCGGGAGATCGGGGAGCTGTTTTTT
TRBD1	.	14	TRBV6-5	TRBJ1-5	CASRQGARDQPQHF	TGTGCCAGCAGGCAGGGGGCTCGTGATCAGCCCCAGCATTTT
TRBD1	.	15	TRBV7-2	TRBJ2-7	CASSLETGVYYEQYF	TGTGCCAGCAGCTTAGAGACAGGGGTGTATTACGAGCAGTACTTC
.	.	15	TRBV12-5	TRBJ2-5	CASGLTLIGDAAQYF	TGTGCTAGTGGTTTGACCCTAATAGGAGATGCGGCCCAGTACTTC
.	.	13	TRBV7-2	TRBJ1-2	CASSLDSGIGYTF	TGTGCCAGCAGCTTAGATAGCGGAATCGGCTACACCTTC